A single sample gave rise to the 28 T cell receptor beta chains below, sequenced in a study of blood T cell repertoires in COVID-19. Assay used: immunoSEQ multiplex PCR; TCRdb lists only in-frame clones, some missing. This sample has some 36,000 clones; 90% to 95% occur once, and the top ten carry around 35%. Sequenced input: peripheral blood. The receptor set was obtained from a man aged 55 to 69 with active or convalescent COVID-19.

The rearrangement joins TRBV6-2 or TRBV6-3 to TRBJ2-3, with TRBD2 matching 9 bases. The V and J ends lost 2 bases and 4 bases, in that order; junction bases with no gene match: 4. In germline, CDR1 is MNHEY, CDR2 SVGEGT. This CDR3 region has 15 residues. The CDR3 is CASSYGAGGPDTQYF. The CDR3 DNA is TGTGCCAGCAGTTACGGGGCGGGAGGGCCAGATACGCAGTATTTT.

In this sample, this clone turned up once. The V and J genes are TRBV7-2 and TRBJ2-5; 7 bases are a match to TRBD2. With V trimmed by 6 bases and J by 2 bases, 9 bases remained unmatched. The germline CDR1 and CDR2 sequences are SGHTA and FQGNSA. CDR3 size: 15 residues. The CDR3 bases are TGTGCCAGCAGATTTACCGGGACTATTCAAGAGACCCAGTACTTC. Amino acids: CASRFTGTIQETQYF.

The chain joins TRBV14 to TRBJ1-5; the D is unclear. Germline V CDR1 and CDR2: SGHDN, FVKESK. Between the trimmed V and J ends, which lost 2 bases and 5 bases, there was a span of 7 bases. This CDR3 has 13 amino acids. Here the CDR3 DNA reads TGTGCCAGCAGCCAATACAGAGATCAGCCCCAGCATTTT. Protein sequence: CASSQYRDQPQHF.

The chain uses TRBV28 and TRBJ2-1; possibly TRBD2 for D (6 bases). Germline V gene lookup returns CDR1 MDHEN and CDR2 SYDVKM. CDR3 length: 15 residues. V was pared by 6 bases and J by 0 bases, with 12 bases between. The CDR3 sequence: CASSIRDFSYNEQFF. In DNA form, the CDR3 reads TGTGCCAGCAGCATTCGGGACTTCTCCTACAATGAGCAGTTCTTC.

The CDR3 here is CASRGRDRIIVEQYF. CDR3 in DNA: TGTGCCAGCAGGGGGCGGGACAGGATTATAGTCGAGCAGTACTTC. The chain recombines TRBV28 with TRBJ2-7; 8 positions match TRBD1. CDR3 length equals 15 residues. Trimming cost V 6 bases and J 6 bases; bases outside gene matches: 13. Per germline, CDR1 MDHEN and CDR2 SYDVKM.

The chain links TRBV21-1 to TRBJ2-2; the DNA was not used to check the table's D call, TRBD1. TRBV21-1 is termed a pseudogene. The CDR3 extends over 21 amino acids. The CDR3 region is CASSSSPSGVSSDRDTGELLF. The CDR3 nucleotides read TGTGCCAGCAGCTCCTCTCCGTCAGGGGTATCGAGTGATAGGGACACCGGGGAGCTGCTTTTT.

This chain links TRBV5-4 with TRBJ2-7; 8 positions agree with TRBD1. Germline values: CDR1 SGHNT, CDR2 YYREEE (reference sequence). There are 15 residues in the CDR3. V dropped 2 bases and J dropped 0; count of bases not matched to a gene: 4. CDR3: CASSFGTGPSYEQYF. CDR3 in DNA: TGTGCCAGCAGCTTCGGGACAGGACCCTCCTACGAGCAGTACTTC. Complete variable domain (other parts from reference TRBV5-4 and TRBJ2-7): ETGVTQSPTHLIKTRGQQVTLRCSSQSGHNTVSWYQQALGQGPQFIFQYYREEENGRGNFPPRFSGLQFPNYSSELNVNALELDDSALYLCASSFGTGPSYEQYFGPGTRLTVT.

The chain employs TRBV18 and TRBJ2-1; a possible D gene is TRBD2 (6 bases). Per the germline V gene, CDR1 is KGHSH and CDR2 is LQKENI. CDR3 size: 15 residues. Trimming left V 2 bases short and J 3 bases short, with 11 bases between. The CDR3 DNA reads TGTGCCAGCTCACCAAAGAGCGGGTTCTACAATGAGCAGTTCTTC. Its protein product is CASSPKSGFYNEQFF.

The V call is TRBV6-5, the J call TRBJ2-5, with TRBD2 identical over 13 bases. Germline V gene data show CDR1 as MNHEY and CDR2 as SVGAGI. J was trimmed by 5 bases and V by 2 bases; bases with no gene match: 5. The CDR3 runs to 16 residues. The CDR3 coding sequence is TGTGCCAGCAGTTACGGACTAGCGGGGGCAGGGGAGACCCAGTACTTC. Protein product: CASSYGLAGAGETQYF.

This clone appeared a single time. The chain joins TRBV7-8 to TRBJ1-2; D possibly corresponds to TRBD1 (5 bases). The CDR3 has 12 amino acids. Trimming left V 6 bases short and J 7 bases short, with 12 bases between. CDR1 is SGHVS and CDR2 is FQNEAQ in the germline V gene. The DNA of the CDR3 is TGTGCCAGCAGGTCTAGGGGCTCTGGCTACACCTTC. Its protein is CASRSRGSGYTF.

V and J are TRBV7-8 and TRBJ1-1, with D possibly matching TRBD1 (5 bases). V was clipped by 1 base and J by 5 bases, with 8 bases between them. The CDR3 contains 13 residues. The germline V gene has CDR1 SGHVS and CDR2 FQNEAQ. The CDR3 DNA is TGTGCCAGCAGCTTAGGTGGGGGGACTGAAGCTTTCTTT. Translating gives CASSLGGGTEAFF. Based on the CDR3 plus reference TRBV7-8 and TRBJ1-1, the full variable domain is GAGVSQSPRYKVAKRGQDVALRCDPISGHVSLFWYQQALGQGPEFLTYFQNEAQLDKSGLPSDRFFAERPEGSVSTLKIQRTQQEDSAVYLCASSLGGGTEAFFGQGTRLTVV.

This clone was detected only a few times. The CDR3 DNA sequence: TGTGCCAGCAGGGGGACAGGGGAGGCAGCTTTCTTT. As protein: CASRGTGEAAFF. The chain has TRBV7-9 and TRBJ1-1, with 10 bases identical to TRBD1. V lost 6 bases, J lost 10 bases, and 5 bases stayed unmatched. Germline-derived CDR1 and CDR2 are SEHNR and FQNEAQ (reference sequence). This CDR3 region has 12 residues.

The chain links TRBV6-5 to TRBJ1-4, with a weak D call TRBD1 (5 bases). V was cut by 2 bases and J by 7 bases, with 14 bases left in between. CDR3 length: 15 amino acids. The germline V gene encodes CDR1 MNHEY and CDR2 SVGAGI. CDR3 sequence: CASSYRGGLSEKLFF. The CDR3 DNA follows: TGTGCCAGCAGTTACCGCGGGGGATTAAGTGAAAAACTGTTTTTT.

V gene TRBV18 combines with J gene TRBJ1-1; D remains unclear. V lost 3 bases and J 2 bases, leaving 13 bases between the germline ends. Per germline, CDR1 KGHSH and CDR2 LQKENI. The CDR3 covers 15 residues. CDR3 DNA: TGTGCCAGCTCACCGGCGGTCGGCGGAAACACTGAAGCTTTCTTT. Translated, it gives CASSPAVGGNTEAFF. Full variable domain (rest looked up from reference TRBV18 and TRBJ1-1): NAGVMQNPRHLVRRRGQEARLRCSPMKGHSHVYWYRQLPEEGLKFMVYLQKENIIDESGMPKERFSAEFPKEGPSILRIQQVVRGDSAAYFCASSPAVGGNTEAFFGQGTRLTVV.

This rearrangement joins TRBV15 to TRBJ2-2; D is unclear. The CDR3 runs 11 residues. The germline gives CDR1 LNHNV, CDR2 YYDKDF (reference sequence). V was clipped by 7 bases and J by 6 bases, with 6 bases between them. The CDR3 spells CATTRSGELFF. As DNA, the CDR3 is TGTGCCACCACTAGATCCGGGGAGCTGTTTTTT.

The rearrangement links TRBV5-1 to TRBJ1-6; no definite D call. Looked up from germline, CDR1 is SGHRS and CDR2 is YFSETQ. The CDR3 length is 14 residues. Trimming shortened V by 2 bases and J by 6 bases, and 9 bases separated the two germline ends. CDR3 sequence (DNA): TGCGCCAGCAGCTTTGAGGCCTCTAATTCACCCCTCCACTTT. Translated, it gives CASSFEASNSPLHF.

The V call is TRBV3-1 (or the pseudogene TRBV3-2), the J call TRBJ1-3; TRBD1 might be the D (5 bases). Per the germline V gene, CDR1 is LGHDT and CDR2 is YNNKEL (reference sequence). Trimming shortened V by 5 bases and J by 4 bases, and 15 bases separated the two germline ends. CDR3 size: 15 residues. The CDR3 region is CASSRDGGRGNTIYF. The DNA for the CDR3 is TGTGCCAGCAGCAGGGACGGTGGGAGGGGAAACACCATATATTTT.

The rearrangement uses TRBV2 and TRBJ2-5, with a possible D match to TRBD2 (7 bases). The CDR3 is 15 amino acids. Trimming removed 7 bases from V and 5 bases from J, with 20 bases in between. The V gene's germline CDR1 is SNHLY and CDR2 FYNNEI. CDR3 bases: TGTGCCAGCAAACGGGATGCGGGGGCGGGGGAGACCCAGTACTTC. The encoded protein is CASKRDAGAGETQYF.

The chain employs TRBV6-5 and TRBJ1-1; a possible D gene is TRBD1 (5 bases). V lost 7 bases, J lost 2 bases, and 8 bases lay in between. CDR1 is MNHEY and CDR2 is SVGAGI in the germline V gene. The CDR3 has 12 amino acids. DNA for the CDR3: TGTGCCAGCACGGGGGTCAACACTGAAGCTTTCTTT. Protein sequence: CASTGVNTEAFF.

The chain joins TRBV10-3 to TRBJ2-7; no clear D. Germline V lookup: CDR1 ENHRY, CDR2 SYGVKD. The V end lost 2 bases, the J end lost 2 bases, and 16 bases lay between the germline ends. CDR3 length: 16 amino acids. The CDR3 is CAISEAYSPTPYEQYF. The CDR3 DNA follows: TGTGCCATCAGTGAGGCCTACAGCCCTACTCCCTACGAGCAGTACTTC.

This rearrangement joins TRBV24-1 to TRBJ2-3; 8 bases are shared with TRBD1. The CDR3 length is 16 residues. Germline-derived CDR1 and CDR2 are KGHDR and SFDVKD. V gave up 4 bases and J gave up 0 bases; unmatched junction bases: 5. CDR3 in amino acids: CATSDPGQGSTDTQYF. Here the CDR3 DNA reads TGTGCCACCAGTGACCCCGGACAGGGAAGCACAGATACGCAGTATTTT.

The chain has TRBV4-1 and TRBJ2-1, with 8 bases aligning to TRBD2. The J segment lost 4 bases and the V segment lost 1 base, leaving 3 bases of the junction unmatched. The CDR3 extends over 15 amino acids. Germline V lookup: CDR1 MGHRA, CDR2 YSYEKL. The CDR3 DNA reads as TGCGCCAGCAGCCAAGGGCTAGCGGGTTACAATGAGCAGTTCTTC. Protein sequence: CASSQGLAGYNEQFF.

The V call is TRBV7-9, the J call TRBJ2-3, with 13 bases lining up with TRBD2. The CDR3 extends over 16 amino acids. Germline trimming cut 5 bases from V and 2 bases from J; bases unmatched to any gene: 4. The germline V gene has CDR1 SEHNR and CDR2 FQNEAQ (reference sequence). CDR3 region: CASSTGTSGDTDTQYF. The DNA of the CDR3 is TGTGCCAGCAGCACCGGGACTAGCGGGGACACAGATACGCAGTATTTT.

The chain combines TRBV29-1 with TRBJ1-2; 10 bases line up with TRBD1. V shed 1 base, J shed 4 bases, and the junction held 6 bases outside the gene matches. Germline assignment: CDR1 SQVTM and CDR2 ANQGSEA. CDR3 length: 15 residues. The DNA of the CDR3 is TGCAGCGTTGAAGCAGGGACAGGGGTCGGCTATGGCTACACCTTC. As protein: CSVEAGTGVGYGYTF.

This clone was found once. The V and J genes are TRBV2 and TRBJ1-3; no reliable D call. V lost 4 bases to trimming and J lost 0 bases, with 13 bases between them. Germline V gene data show CDR1 as SNHLY and CDR2 as FYNNEI. The CDR3 has 16 amino acids. The CDR3 DNA is TGTGCCAGCAGTGCTCCAGACATCAGCTCTGGAAACACCATATATTTT. It specifies CASSAPDISSGNTIYF.

J is TRBJ2-3 and V is TRBV10-1, with D perhaps TRBD1 (6 bases). Germline CDR1 is WNHNN and CDR2 is SYGVQD (reference sequence). CDR3 length: 14 residues. V dropped 4 bases and J dropped 3 bases, with 11 bases sitting between them. The CDR3 here is CASSGGRGTDTQYF. Here the CDR3 DNA reads TGCGCCAGCAGTGGAGGCAGGGGTACAGATACGCAGTATTTT.

The chain employs TRBV19 and TRBJ2-5; possible D gene TRBD1, 6 bases. Trimming removed 6 bases from V and 5 bases from J, with 16 bases in between. The germline CDR1 and CDR2 sequences are LNHDA and SQIVND (reference sequence). The CDR3 sequence is 14 residues long. The CDR3 is CASSLTGTFETQYF. In DNA form, the CDR3 reads TGTGCCAGTAGCCTAACCGGGACATTCGAGACCCAGTACTTC.

This chain joins TRBV10-3 and TRBJ1-5; D is possibly TRBD1 (6 bases). From germline, CDR1 is ENHRY and CDR2 SYGVKD. The CDR3 sequence is 15 residues long. V was clipped by 6 bases and J by 1 base, with 13 bases between them. CDR3: CAISAQGKSNQPQHF. The CDR3 region has the DNA TGTGCCATCAGCGCACAGGGTAAAAGCAATCAGCCCCAGCATTTT.